Following are 29 T cell receptor beta chains from one sample sequenced in a study of regulatory T cells in long-lasting Graves disease. With iRepertoire HTBI primers and Arm-PCR of CDR3 regions, TCR beta libraries were built. Using its own MiXCR run on the multiplex PCR reads, TCRdb lists one record per CDR3 protein. The sample holds hundreds of thousands of distinct CDR3 sequences, under 25% seen once. The sample's time point: persistent/refractory GD, antithyroid drugs over 5 years with positive TRAb. PBMC-derived RNA was used for the TCR library. Specimen: peripheral blood mononuclear cells (PBMCs), collected when the disease was refractory, from a patient treated with antithyroid drugs. These receptors came from a female donor with Graves disease.

The table lists this clonotype with many counts. This chain connects TRBV15 to TRBJ1-1; TRBD1 matches 9 bases. Germline V gene lookup returns CDR1 LNHNV and CDR2 YYDKDF (reference sequence). The CDR3 covers 16 residues. Germline trimming cut 1 base from V and 1 base from J; bases unmatched to any gene: 4. The CDR3 nucleotides read TGTGCCACCAGCAGAGTTCCGGGACAGGGGAACACTGAAGCTTTCTTT. It specifies CATSRVPGQGNTEAFF.

This clonotype occurred many times. The V call is TRBV12-3 or TRBV12-4, the J call TRBJ2-6; D uncertain. V was clipped by 5 bases and J by 0 bases, with 5 bases between them. This CDR3 is built from 14 residues. The CDR3, as DNA: TGTGCCAGCAGTGTTACCTCTGGGGCCAACGTCCTGACTTTC. Encoded protein: CASSVTSGANVLTF.

This clonotype was picked up a small number of times. The rearrangement links TRBV24-1 to TRBJ1-2, with 7 nucleotides matching TRBD1. The CDR3 loop spans 12 amino acids. Germline CDR1 KGHDR, CDR2 SFDVKD. Trimming removed 7 bases from V and 13 bases from J; junction bases left unmatched: 11. CDR3 bases: TGTGCCACCAGGACGACAGGGCCTAATCTCACCTTC. Its protein product is CATRTTGPNLTF.

This clonotype was counted a few times. The chain carries TRBV28 and TRBJ2-2; 7 bases align to TRBD1. The junction had 8 bases not matched to a gene; V was cut back by 5 bases and J by 2 bases. This CDR3 is 16 amino acids long. Germline CDR1 reads MDHEN; CDR2 reads SYDVKM. As DNA, the CDR3 is TGTGCCAGCAGTCGCCGACAGGGCTACAACACCGGGGAGCTGTTTTTT. The encoded protein is CASSRRQGYNTGELFF.

This clonotype has more than one count but fewer than ten. A clone one base away is much larger, so this may be a read error. As the CDR3 is not closed by the conserved phenylalanine or tryptophan, this likely results from a read error. V and J are TRBV28 and TRBJ1-5; perhaps TRBD1 as D (5 bases). The CDR3 contains 14 residues. V was clipped by 6 bases and J by 5 bases, with 14 bases between them. Germline V gene sequence: CDR1 MDHEN, CDR2 SYDVKM. CDR3 in DNA: TGTGCCAGCAGCCTACAGGTGCGGGATCAGCCCCAGCATCTT. This gives the protein CASSLQVRDQPQHL.

V gene TRBV7-2 combines with J gene TRBJ2-2, with 10 bases matching TRBD2. J gave up 9 bases and V 1 base, and 8 bases lay outside the gene matches. The CDR3 sequence is 16 residues long. Germline CDR1 reads SGHTA; CDR2 reads FQGNSA. The chain's CDR3 is CASSLVGLAVPRELFF. CDR3 sequence (DNA): TGTGCCAGCAGCTTAGTTGGACTAGCGGTACCCAGGGAGCTGTTTTTT.

The V and J genes are TRBV12-3 or TRBV12-4 and TRBJ2-1; 15 nucleotides agree with TRBD2. The CDR3 has 16 residues. Unmatched junction bases numbered 7, after V lost 6 bases and J lost 7 bases. CDR3 residues: CASSPTGTSGRNEQFF. Here the CDR3 DNA reads TGTGCCAGCAGCCCTACTGGGACTAGCGGGAGGAATGAGCAGTTCTTC.

The chain uses TRBV20-1 and TRBJ1-1; tentatively, D is TRBD1 (6 bases). The CDR3 has 13 residues. Germline V gene lookup returns CDR1 DFQATT and CDR2 SNEGSKA (reference sequence). Trimming shortened V by 5 bases and J by 4 bases, and 14 bases separated the two germline ends. CDR3 sequence reads: CSAPQGWGTEAFF. CDR3 coding DNA: TGCAGTGCTCCGCAGGGGTGGGGCACTGAAGCTTTCTTT.

This clonotype was detected ten times or more. V and J are TRBV11-3 and TRBJ2-6; D remains ambiguous. V was clipped by 5 bases and J by 2 bases, with 4 bases between them. CDR3 size: 13 residues. Germline V CDR1 and CDR2: SGHNT, YENEEA. CDR3 in DNA: TGTGCCAGCAGCCCGCCTGGGGCCAACGTCCTGACTTTC. This gives the protein CASSPPGANVLTF.

This clonotype has just a few counts. The J gene is TRBJ2-7, the V gene TRBV6-6, with D tentatively TRBD2 (6 bases). Germline V gene lookup returns CDR1 MNHNY and CDR2 SVGAGI (reference sequence). The CDR3 runs 14 residues. V was pared by 2 bases and J by 3 bases, with 11 bases between. The CDR3 here is CASSYTGTYYEQYF. CDR3 nucleotides: TGTGCCAGCAGTTACACGGGGACTTACTACGAGCAGTACTTC.

The chain is built from TRBV28 and TRBJ1-4; D might be TRBD1 (6 bases). The CDR3 loop spans 13 amino acids. V gave up 5 bases and J gave up 12 bases, with 16 bases separating them. CDR1 and CDR2 (germline): MDHEN, SYDVKM. The CDR3 protein is CASSASGDSELFF. For the CDR3, the DNA is TGTGCCAGCAGTGCGTCAGGGGATTCGGAACTGTTTTTT.

This clonotype was detected ten times or more. V gene TRBV6-1 combines with J gene TRBJ2-5; 8 nucleotides agree with TRBD2. J gave up 4 bases and V 6 bases, and 4 bases lay outside the gene matches. CDR1 and CDR2 from the germline V gene are MNHNS and SASEGT. The CDR3 has 13 residues. The CDR3 protein is CASSAGGGETQYF. The CDR3 nucleotides are TGTGCCAGCAGCGCGGGGGGTGGAGAGACCCAGTACTTC.

This clonotype occurred many times. The chain couples TRBV2 to TRBJ2-7, with 10 bases aligning to TRBD2. With 6 bases clipped from V and 4 bases from J, the junction kept 9 bases outside the gene matches. CDR3 size: 15 residues. The V gene's germline CDR1 is SNHLY and CDR2 FYNNEI. The CDR3 loop reads CASSALASGSYEQYF. As DNA, the CDR3 is TGTGCCAGCAGCGCCTTGGCTAGCGGGAGTTACGAGCAGTACTTC.

The chain joins TRBV6-5 to TRBJ2-7; TRBD2 agrees at 10 bases. Germline V gene sequence: CDR1 MNHEY, CDR2 SVGAGI. V lost 0 bases, J lost 4 bases, and 12 bases stayed unmatched. The CDR3 consists of 18 residues. CDR3 loop: CASSYSIGRLAGAYEQYF. The CDR3 region has the DNA TGTGCCAGCAGTTACTCGATCGGTCGGCTAGCGGGAGCTTACGAGCAGTACTTC.

Remarks on this clonotype: Mismatch with germline at one junction end may stem from a read error. The chain couples TRBV7-7 to TRBJ2-5; TRBD1 matches at 12 bases. The germline V gene encodes CDR1 SSHAT and CDR2 FNYEAQ (reference sequence). The CDR3 has 16 residues. Written as DNA, the CDR3 is TGTGCTAGCAGCGCTTCCGGGACAGGGGGCCCGGAGACCCAGTACTTC. It yields the protein CASSASGTGGPETQYF.

This clonotype showed up many times. V gene TRBV30 combines with J gene TRBJ2-5, with 10 bases that match TRBD2. The V segment lost 0 bases and the J segment 2 bases; nucleotides outside the gene matches: 0. The CDR3 has 14 residues. The germline gives CDR1 GTSNPN, CDR2 SVGIG (reference sequence). The CDR3 spells CAWSVLAGQETQYF. In DNA, the CDR3 is TGTGCCTGGAGTGTACTAGCGGGGCAAGAGACCCAGTACTTC.

This sequence joins TRBV7-2 and TRBJ1-2; D possibly corresponds to TRBD1 (5 bases). The CDR3 is 16 residues long. Looked up from germline, CDR1 is SGHTA and CDR2 is FQGNSA. Trimming took off 2 bases at V and 2 bases at J, with 15 bases between the two ends. CDR3: CASSLWGRGWNYGYTF. CDR3 nucleotide sequence: TGTGCCAGCAGCTTATGGGGTAGGGGTTGGAACTATGGCTACACCTTC.

This clonotype was observed many times. The chain couples TRBV12-3 or TRBV12-4 to TRBJ1-2, with D possibly being TRBD1 (6 bases). The germline V and J ends were trimmed by 2 bases and 0 bases, with 13 bases remaining between them. The CDR3 length is 16 residues. The CDR3 coding sequence is TGTGCCAGCAGTTTAATCTTTGGGGGCCCTAACTATGGCTACACCTTC. Translation: CASSLIFGGPNYGYTF.

This sequence joins TRBV19 and TRBJ2-5, with 15 bases fitting TRBD2. The CDR3 runs 18 residues. Germline V lookup: CDR1 LNHDA, CDR2 SQIVND (reference sequence). The junction had 12 bases not matched to a gene; V was cut back by 5 bases and J by 5 bases. The CDR3 DNA reads TGTGCCAGTAGTGAGGGACTAGCGGGAGGAAGCCGTCGGGAGACCCAGTACTTC. Its protein is CASSEGLAGGSRRETQYF.

This clonotype has at least ten counts. DNA for the CDR3: TGTGCCACCGCCGCCGGACAGCTCTATGGCTACACCTTC. It encodes CATAAGQLYGYTF. The chain links TRBV6-1 to TRBJ1-2; possibly TRBD1 for D (6 bases). The germline CDR1 and CDR2 sequences are MNHNS and SASEGT. This CDR3 spans 13 amino acids. Trimming took off 10 bases at V and 4 bases at J, with 16 bases between the two ends.

This clonotype was seen more than once but under ten times. This chain uses TRBV20-1 with TRBJ1-5; D not resolved. This CDR3 is built from 16 residues. V shed 0 bases and J shed 2 bases, with 14 bases lying between them. Per germline, CDR1 DFQATT and CDR2 SNEGSKA (reference sequence). CDR3 coding DNA: TGCAGTGCTAGAGATATAATGGCCGGGGGCAATCAGCCCCAGCATTTT. It encodes CSARDIMAGGNQPQHF.

This clonotype has a handful of counts. The chain combines TRBV20-1 with TRBJ2-5; 10 positions match TRBD2. Losses at the gene ends were 7 bases for V and 2 bases for J; bases not matched to a gene: 10. The germline CDR1 and CDR2 sequences are DFQATT and SNEGSKA (reference sequence). The CDR3 runs to 15 residues. The CDR3 reads CSVPSSGSAQETQYF. The CDR3 DNA is TGCAGTGTCCCATCTAGCGGGAGTGCTCAAGAGACCCAGTACTTC.

This clonotype has a count of ten or more. The germline gene is not matched at one end of the junction; a read error may be the cause. The genes are TRBV28 and TRBJ1-1; TRBD1 aligns across 11 bases. This CDR3 is built from 15 residues. Germline V gene sequence: CDR1 MDHEN, CDR2 SYDVKM. The CDR3 DNA reads as TGTGCTAGCAGTTTGGACAGGGGGCAGGTGCGGGAAGCTTTCTTT. Its protein is CASSLDRGQVREAFF.

Many counts were recorded for this clonotype. V and J are TRBV12-3 or TRBV12-4 and TRBJ2-7; no firm D call. This CDR3 spans 13 amino acids. V lost 8 bases to trimming and J lost 4 bases, with 15 bases between them. The CDR3 DNA follows: TGTGCCAGCGGGCCCGTAGCTGCTTACGAGCAGTACTTC. It yields the protein CASGPVAAYEQYF.

This clonotype has only a few counts. This chain connects TRBV5-6 to TRBJ2-2; possibly TRBD1 for D (5 bases). Germline V gene lookup returns CDR1 SGHDT and CDR2 YYEEEE. The V gene lost 0 bases and the J gene lost 5 bases, with 14 bases spanning the gap. The CDR3 is 16 amino acids. The CDR3 spells CASSLARQGWTGELFF. The CDR3 coding sequence is TGTGCCAGCAGCTTGGCCAGGCAGGGATGGACCGGGGAGCTGTTTTTT. Complete variable domain (other parts from reference TRBV5-6 and TRBJ2-2): DAGVTQSPTHLIKTRGQQVTLRCSPKSGHDTVSWYQQALGQGPQFIFQYYEEEERQRGNFPDRFSGHQFPNYSSELNVNALLLGDSALYLCASSLARQGWTGELFFGEGSRLTVL.

Many counts were recorded for this clonotype. The gene calls are TRBV28 and TRBJ1-2; D gene unclear. Germline assignment: CDR1 MDHEN and CDR2 SYDVKM. CDR3 size: 12 residues. The V end lost 6 bases, the J end lost 5 bases, and 10 bases lay between the germline ends. The CDR3 spells CASRSTGYGYTF. CDR3 coding DNA: TGTGCCAGCAGGTCCACGGGGTATGGCTACACCTTC.

This chain joins TRBV29-1 and TRBJ2-3; 13 nucleotides line up with TRBD2. The V gene end was trimmed by 5 bases and the J gene end by 1 base; junction bases not matched to a gene: 18. The CDR3 sequence is 20 residues long. Germline V lookup: CDR1 SQVTM, CDR2 ANQGSEA. The CDR3 reads CSVRKGSGLAGPWGTDTQYF. Written as DNA, the CDR3 is TGCAGCGTTCGAAAAGGGTCGGGACTAGCGGGGCCTTGGGGCACAGATACGCAGTATTTT.

The chain employs TRBV5-6 and TRBJ1-5; 9 bases fit TRBD1. Germline V gene lookup returns CDR1 SGHDT and CDR2 YYEEEE. Trimming removed 3 bases from V and 6 bases from J; junction bases left unmatched: 4. The CDR3 consists of 14 residues. The CDR3 loop reads CASSSTGGIQPQHF. The CDR3, as DNA: TGTGCCAGCAGCTCGACAGGGGGTATTCAGCCCCAGCATTTT.

This clonotype appeared many times. The chain carries TRBV7-2 and TRBJ2-7; D ambiguous. CDR3 size: 13 residues. The ends were cut back, 5 bases at V and 6 bases at J, with 14 bases in the middle. Germline-derived CDR1 and CDR2 are SGHTA and FQGNSA. This CDR3 is CASSPWGSSEQYF. The CDR3 DNA reads as TGTGCCAGCAGCCCATGGGGAAGCTCCGAGCAGTACTTC.